This T cell receptor beta chain emerged from a study of blood T cell repertoires in COVID-19. Across the whole study: PBMCs, B-cell-depleted T cells, or T cells provided the cDNA or gDNA that made up the material.

Methods used by the authors: Amplification from reference gene primers served as the basis for estimated nucleated cell counts. Repertoires were generated with immunoSEQ multiplex PCR, while TCRdb's copy carries only in-frame clones and drops some. V and J calls and clone size come straight from that table; D and trimming were deduced from the DNA. The table records about 170,000 clones, 70% to 90% of them present only once. The germline gives CDR1 LNHDA, CDR2 SQIVND (reference sequence). V gave up 5 bases and J gave up 0 bases; unmatched junction bases: 12. CDR3 length: 18 amino acids. The rearrangement links TRBV19 to TRBJ2-1; 8 bases map to TRBD2. The sequencing sample was made of peripheral blood. This receptor was obtained from a man aged 35-49 years who had recovered from COVID-19. The CDR3 DNA is TGTGCCAGTAGTTCCGGGGGGGCCAAATTCTCCTCCTACAATGAGCAGTTCTTC. Translated: CASSSGGAKFSSYNEQFF.